The rows below give T cell receptor beta chains drawn from one sample of a study of T cell responses to AZD1222 COVID-19 vaccine. The protocol was immunoSEQ multiplex PCR, while the TCRdb copy is restricted to in-frame clones and leaves out a portion. The sample contains tens of thousands of clones, 90% of which appear only once. The sample was peripheral blood, taken 28 days after the second AZD1222 dose. The receptors here all came from an adult who received the AZD1222 COVID-19 vaccine. The CDR3 runs from the conserved cysteine through the conserved F or W. Fields, in order: J gene, V gene, CDR3 protein.

TRBJ2-2,TRBV19,CASSASTPTGAGELFF
TRBJ1-4,TRBV5-6,CASSLYSGGLFF
TRBJ2-3,TRBV24-1,CATSYGGITDTQYF
TRBJ1-2,TRBV6-2/TRBV6-3,CASSSYDPGKDGYTF
TRBJ2-3,TRBV5-1,CASSQDREYDTQYF
TRBJ1-2,TRBV6-2/TRBV6-3,CASSFSRQGSYGYTF
TRBJ2-7,TRBV7-2,CASSPRSESSYEQYF
TRBJ2-3,TRBV9,CASSVQLTDTQYF
TRBJ1-2,TRBV2,CARGQGISGYTF
TRBJ1-2,TRBV28,CASRPAGTKNYTF
TRBJ2-1,TRBV4-1,CASSSGTSGGAYNEQFF
TRBJ2-7,TRBV5-6,CASSLYSYEQYF
TRBJ2-5,TRBV12-3/TRBV12-4,CATGVETQYF
TRBJ2-3,TRBV7-2,CASSLGTSGGLYTQYF
TRBJ1-1,TRBV21-1,CASKVRLNTEAFF
TRBJ2-7,TRBV5-1,CASSLVTGPAYEQYF
TRBJ1-1,TRBV3-1/TRBV3-2,CASSQGIFRGNAEAFF
TRBJ1-2,TRBV2,CASSETGELSGYTF
TRBJ1-1,TRBV5-1,CASSLSGDTEAFF
TRBJ2-3,TRBV11-2,CASSPGTLSTDTQYF
TRBJ1-6,TRBV2,CASRAREGRSPLHF
TRBJ2-3,TRBV5-1,CASSQDRGRNADTQYF
TRBJ1-2,TRBV4-3,CASSRTAKSNYGYTF
TRBJ1-2,TRBV6-2/TRBV6-3,CASSYSRTGVGYTF
TRBJ1-3,TRBV5-6,CASSPTGIGNTIYF
TRBJ1-1,TRBV18,CASSPPGTMNTEAFF
TRBJ2-7,TRBV7-2,CASSLGSGTAFYEQYF
TRBJ2-7,TRBV28,CASSPSWDISYEQYF
TRBJ1-5,TRBV24-1,CATSDSVAGGNQPQHF
TRBJ2-7,TRBV28,CASSWGNEQYF
TRBJ2-3,TRBV5-1,CASSFNQDTQYF
TRBJ1-4,TRBV7-2,CASSLGDRGRGLFF
TRBJ1-4,TRBV5-6,CASRAYGAANEKLFF
TRBJ1-3,TRBV9,CASSTRSSGNTIYF
TRBJ2-5,TRBV24-1,CATSDAYQETQYF
TRBJ1-1,TRBV20-1,CSASGRDRMFSEAFF
TRBJ1-5,TRBV6-5,CASSYAGLNQPQHF
TRBJ1-5,TRBV2,CASNPTGPNQPQHF
TRBJ2-3,TRBV28,CASSPDRGTDTQYF
TRBJ1-5,TRBV28,CASSEGTGNVGNQPQHF
TRBJ2-6,TRBV28,CASSRTGAANVLTF
TRBJ1-5,TRBV3-1/TRBV3-2,CASSPGRNQPQHF
TRBJ1-6,TRBV27,CASSLSPGGNSPLHF
TRBJ1-5,TRBV10-2,CASSEISGGVIWPQHF
TRBJ2-1,TRBV3-1/TRBV3-2,CASSPRADSYNEQFF
TRBJ2-2,TRBV19,CASTERGQGAPDGELFF
TRBJ1-6,TRBV7-3,CASSLMRQANSPLHF
TRBJ2-3,TRBV28,CASSFLAGTDTQYF
TRBJ1-3,TRBV19,CASCKGGGNTIYF
TRBJ2-5,TRBV11-2,CASSLGGPGETQYF
TRBJ1-4,TRBV10-3,CAISVDHNEKLFF
TRBJ2-5,TRBV5-1,CASSSLESPGRETQYF
TRBJ2-1,TRBV24-1,CATSIRGGSDNEQFF
TRBJ2-5,TRBV5-1,CASRPGTSGGEETQYF
TRBJ1-6,TRBV21-1,CASSKLLWTGRLSSPLHF